The 26 T cell receptor beta chains reported below all come from one sample, sequenced in a study of blood T cells in healthy people across ages. The second PCR ran roughly 7 to 11 cycles with a sample-barcoded 5' primer and J-beta primers. TCRdb recomputed calls from the 5' RACE reads with MiXCR, one row per CDR3 protein. The sample gives 700,000 or so distinct CDR3 sequences, around 38% of which show up once; roughly 30% is in the top ten. Sequencing was carried out using blood. These receptors came from a man older than 75 in good health.

This clonotype occurred once. This rearrangement joins TRBV28 to TRBJ1-2, with D unclear. CDR3 length equals 10 residues. CDR1 is MDHEN, CDR2 SYDVKM, per germline. V was clipped by 10 bases and J by 7 bases, with 10 bases between them. The CDR3 nucleotides read TGTGCCATTGGGTGGGGTGGCTACACCTTC. This sequence encodes CAIGWGGYTF.

The chain is built from TRBV24-1 and TRBJ2-2; 7 nucleotides agree with TRBD1. The CDR3 is made up of 13 amino acids. With 10 bases clipped from V and 2 bases from J, the junction kept 3 bases outside the gene matches. Germline CDR1 is KGHDR and CDR2 is SFDVKD. For the CDR3, the DNA is TGTGCCACTGGGGACAGCAACACCGGGGAGCTGTTTTTT. This translates into CATGDSNTGELFF.

This chain joins TRBV5-5 and TRBJ2-7; D ambiguous. The CDR3 spans 15 residues. Germline V lookup: CDR1 SGHKS, CDR2 YYEKEE (reference sequence). The ends were cut back, 1 base at V and 2 bases at J, with 13 bases in the middle. The CDR3 loop reads CASSLWTNSAYEQYF. The CDR3 bases are TGTGCCAGCAGCTTGTGGACGAATTCAGCCTACGAGCAGTACTTC.

This clonotype was picked up a small number of times. The V call is TRBV7-2, the J call TRBJ2-7; the D gene is possibly TRBD1 (6 bases). This CDR3 comprises 11 residues. V was shortened by 7 bases and J by 8 bases, with 12 bases between the two germline ends. The germline gives CDR1 SGHTA, CDR2 FQGNSA. CDR3 protein: CASKNQGKQYF. As DNA, the CDR3 is TGTGCCAGCAAAAACCAGGGGAAGCAGTACTTC. The whole variable domain, filled in from reference TRBV7-2 and TRBJ2-7, reads GAGVSQSPSNKVTEKGKDVELRCDPISGHTALYWYRQSLGQGLEFLIYFQGNSAPDKSGLPSDRFSAERTGGSVSTLTIQRTQQEDSAVYLCASKNQGKQYFGPGTRLTVT.

The chain carries TRBV11-3 and TRBJ2-1, with 10 bases that match TRBD1. Per germline, CDR1 SGHNT and CDR2 YENEEA. The CDR3 has 15 amino acids. V lost 8 bases and J lost 6; bases outside the gene matches: 10. This CDR3 reads CASGKRQGAGNEQFF. The CDR3 nucleotides read TGTGCCAGCGGCAAGCGACAGGGGGCCGGCAATGAGCAGTTCTTC.

In this sample, this clonotype turned up once. This chain joins TRBV18 and TRBJ2-3; 9 nucleotides line up with TRBD1. V lost 4 bases to trimming and J lost 6 bases; unmatched junction nucleotides: 11. Germline CDR1 is KGHSH and CDR2 is LQKENI. CDR3 length equals 16 residues. The CDR3 DNA reads TGTGCCAGCTCACAGGAGGACACAGGGGGCCGGGATACGCAGTATTTT. Protein: CASSQEDTGGRDTQYF.

CDR3 protein: CASRDDRDRQETQYF. In nucleotides, the CDR3 is TGTGCCAGCAGGGACGATCGGGATCGTCAAGAGACCCAGTACTTC. This chain links TRBV25-1 with TRBJ2-5; a weak D match, TRBD2 (5 bases). The ends were cut back, 6 bases at V and 2 bases at J, with 16 bases in the middle. The CDR3 contains 15 residues. The germline CDR1 and CDR2 sequences are MGHDK and SYGVNS. Supplemented by reference TRBV25-1 and TRBJ2-5, the full variable domain reads EADIYQTPRYLVIGTGKKITLECSQTMGHDKMYWYQQDPGMELHLIHYSYGVNSTEKGDLSSESTVSRIRTEHFPLTLESARPSHTSQYLCASRDDRDRQETQYFGPGTRLLVL.

Comments on this clonotype: At one of its ends the junction is not consistent with the germline gene, which may arise from a read error. The chain uses TRBV18 and TRBJ2-5, with D possibly called TRBD1 or TRBD2 (6 bases each). The CDR3 covers 16 residues. The germline V gene encodes CDR1 KGHSH and CDR2 LQKENI. CDR3 in DNA: TGCGCCAGCTCACGGGGGCAGGAAGTGATCCAAGAGACCCAGTACTTC. It codes for CASSRGQEVIQETQYF.

The gene calls are TRBV15 and TRBJ2-3; perhaps TRBD2 as D (7 bases). This CDR3 has 19 residues. V lost 0 bases, J lost 2 bases, and 21 bases lay in between. Germline V gene data show CDR1 as LNHNV and CDR2 as YYDKDF (reference sequence). The CDR3, as DNA: TGTGCCACCAGCAGAGATCAGGTGGGGGGCGGGGGATACACAGATACGCAGTATTTT. Amino acids: CATSRDQVGGGGYTDTQYF.

In this sample, this clonotype turned up a few times. One end of the junction is discordant with germline, which a read error may explain. The rearrangement uses TRBV6-2 or TRBV6-3 and TRBJ2-3, with TRBD2 as a possible D gene (5 bases). The CDR3 has 14 amino acids. Germline loops: CDR1 MNHEY, CDR2 SVGEGT. CDR3 protein: CASRYGIGTDTQYF. CDR3 nucleotide sequence: TGTGCCAGCCGTTACGGGATTGGCACAGATACGCAGTATTTT.

This chain uses TRBV15 with TRBJ2-2, with 9 bases fitting TRBD2. V lost 3 bases to trimming and J lost 8 bases; unmatched junction nucleotides: 7. The V gene's germline CDR1 is LNHNV and CDR2 YYDKDF (reference sequence). The CDR3 consists of 15 residues. The CDR3 here is CATSRSSGVNGELFF. The CDR3 region has the DNA TGTGCCACCAGCAGGTCTAGCGGGGTTAATGGGGAGCTGTTTTTT.

This chain joins TRBV14 and TRBJ2-7, with D perhaps matching TRBD1 (5 bases). V was shortened by 0 bases and J by 2 bases, with 26 bases between the two germline ends. The length of the CDR3 is 20 residues. Germline CDR1 is SGHDN and CDR2 is FVKESK. The CDR3 spells CASSQDTPREPYPDTYEQYF. The CDR3, as DNA: TGTGCCAGCAGCCAAGATACTCCCAGGGAACCATACCCAGACACCTACGAGCAGTACTTC.

This clonotype was detected only a few times. The rearrangement links TRBV2 to TRBJ2-4; D might be TRBD2 (6 bases). The better agreement between TRBJ2-7 and the DNA end casts doubt on the J call. This CDR3 contains 13 residues. Looked up from germline, CDR1 is SNHLY and CDR2 is FYNNEI. CDR3 amino acids: CASSDGTSDEQYF. As DNA, the CDR3 is TGTGCCAGCAGTGACGGGACTTCGGACGAGCAGTACTTC.

This clonotype was seen more than once but under ten times. V is TRBV12-3 or TRBV12-4 and J is TRBJ2-1, with 15 nucleotides matching TRBD2. The V segment lost 7 bases and the J segment 7 bases; nucleotides outside the gene matches: 11. This CDR3 is 17 amino acids long. CDR3 protein: CASNTPGTSGRKNEQFF. The CDR3 nucleotides read TGTGCCAGCAACACCCCGGGGACTAGCGGGAGGAAAAATGAGCAGTTCTTC.

In its sample, this clonotype was seen a few times. The rearrangement uses TRBV6-1 and TRBJ2-7; D gene uncertain. The germline gives CDR1 MNHNS, CDR2 SASEGT. The CDR3 is 13 residues long. Trimming left V 4 bases short and J 6 bases short, with 13 bases between. CDR3 sequence (DNA): TGTGCCAGCAGTGTAAGGGTGCTAATCGAGCAGTACTTC. Its translation: CASSVRVLIEQYF.

V is TRBV7-8 and J is TRBJ1-2; TRBD1 is a possible D gene (5 bases). The CDR3 runs 16 residues. Per germline, CDR1 SGHVS and CDR2 FQNEAQ. V was shortened by 1 base and J by 5 bases, with 17 bases between the two germline ends. The CDR3 DNA reads as TGTGCCAGCAGCTTAGACGGTCGGGCAGGGCCTTATGGCTACACCTTC. Translating it yields CASSLDGRAGPYGYTF.

This clonotype has only one observation. V is TRBV20-1 and J is TRBJ1-6, with 7 bases matching TRBD1. There are 15 residues in the CDR3. In germline, CDR1 is DFQATT, CDR2 SNEGSKA (reference sequence). Trimming at V came to 0 bases and at J to 9 bases, leaving 8 bases not matched to a gene. The CDR3 protein is CSARDPRQGTSPLHF. CDR3 sequence (DNA): TGCAGTGCTAGAGACCCCCGACAGGGTACTTCACCCCTCCACTTT.

The rearrangement joins TRBV4-3 to TRBJ2-1; D possibly corresponds to TRBD2 (5 bases). This CDR3 contains 15 residues. Trimming cost V 1 base and J 2 bases, with 9 bases left between them. Germline V gene data show CDR1 as LGHNA and CDR2 as YSLEER. The CDR3 nucleotides are TGCGCCAGCAGCCAAGCGGGGAACGCCTACAATGAGCAGTTCTTC. Its protein is CASSQAGNAYNEQFF.

This clonotype was recorded at least ten times. A much larger clone lies a single base off, so this may be a read error. The V and J genes are TRBV6-6 and TRBJ2-3; D unclear. The V gene's germline CDR1 is MNHNY and CDR2 SVGAGI (reference sequence). V was trimmed by 6 bases and J by 2 bases, leaving 3 bases between them. The CDR3 is 11 residues long. CDR3 sequence reads: CASSPTDTQYF. The CDR3 region has the DNA TGTGCCAGCAGCCCCACAGATACGCAGTATTTT.

The V gene is TRBV4-3, the J gene TRBJ2-2; 8 positions match TRBD2. The CDR3 length is 17 residues. CDR1 is LGHNA and CDR2 is YSLEER in the germline V gene. The trim removed 0 bases at V and 9 bases at J, leaving 12 bases unmatched. The CDR3 protein is CASSQDASGSLPRELFF. The CDR3 bases are TGCGCCAGCAGCCAAGATGCGAGCGGGAGTCTCCCGAGGGAGCTGTTTTTT.

A remark on this clonotype: Relative to the germline gene, one junction end is altered; a read error may explain this. The chain is built from TRBV28 and TRBJ2-1, with a tentative D call TRBD1 (8 bases). The germline gives CDR1 MDHEN, CDR2 SYDVKM. The CDR3 sequence is 17 residues long. CDR3 nucleotide sequence: TGCGCCAGCAGCTATTTCAGGACAGGGAGGGGATCCAATGAGCAGTTCTTC. As protein: CASSYFRTGRGSNEQFF.

This clonotype was recorded once. The CDR3 carries no conserved terminal phenylalanine or tryptophan, so it likely arises from a read error. V is TRBV11-2 and J is TRBJ2-5; a weak D match, TRBD1 (5 bases). This CDR3 contains 15 residues. Germline CDR1 is SGHAT and CDR2 is FQNNGV. Between the trimmed V and J ends, which lost 2 bases and 4 bases, there was a span of 14 bases. The CDR3 DNA sequence: TGTGCCAGCAGCTTACTAGGCTTTCAGGGAGAGACCCAGTACTTA. Translating it yields CASSLLGFQGETQYL.

Comment on this clonotype: One junction end disagrees with the germline gene, perhaps due to a read error. The chain employs TRBV7-9 and TRBJ2-6; D not certain. Germline CDR1 is SEHNR and CDR2 is FQNEAQ (reference sequence). The CDR3 is 16 amino acids. The CDR3: CASSLRPFDGANVLTF. As DNA, the CDR3 is TGTGCCAGTAGCTTAAGACCGTTCGATGGGGCCAACGTCCTGACTTTC.

This chain connects TRBV14 to TRBJ2-1; TRBD1 matches at 9 bases. V shed 3 bases and J 7 bases; nucleotides not matched to a gene: 10. This CDR3 is 16 amino acids long. CDR1 is SGHDN and CDR2 is FVKESK in the germline V gene. The CDR3 loop reads CASSQGRYRGRNEQFF. CDR3 sequence (DNA): TGTGCCAGCAGCCAGGGGAGGTACAGGGGGCGGAATGAGCAGTTCTTC. Supplemented by reference TRBV14 and TRBJ2-1, the full variable domain reads EAGVTQFPSHSVIEKGQTVTLRCDPISGHDNLYWYRRVMGKEIKFLLHFVKESKQDESGMPNNRFLAERTGGTYSTLKVQPAELEDSGVYFCASSQGRYRGRNEQFFGPGTRLTVL.

The chain couples TRBV30 to TRBJ1-1; tentative D call: TRBD1 (5 bases). In germline, CDR1 is GTSNPN, CDR2 SVGIG (reference sequence). This CDR3 has 15 amino acids. The V end was cut by 1 base, the J end by 4 bases, with 16 bases between. The CDR3 bases are TGTGCCTGGAGTGAAAAGGGGACCCACCGCACTGAAGCTTTCTTT. Its translation: CAWSEKGTHRTEAFF.

This clonotype was picked up one time. The chain uses TRBV7-9 and TRBJ2-3; D is perhaps TRBD2 (5 bases). Per the germline V gene, CDR1 is SEHNR and CDR2 is FQNEAQ (reference sequence). The CDR3 runs to 14 residues. The V end lost 5 bases, the J end lost 8 bases, and 17 bases lay between the germline ends. This chain's CDR3 is CASSPKILEGTQYF. In DNA form, the CDR3 reads TGTGCCAGCAGCCCAAAGATCCTAGAGGGTACGCAGTATTTT.